One and the same sample provided the 26 T cell receptor beta chains below, sequenced in a study of CD8 T cells in Susac syndrome. The RNA input was 0.5 to 1 ug, and it was reverse transcribed with random hexamers. TCRdb reanalysed the immunoSEQ multiplex PCR reads using MiXCR and keeps one entry per CDR3 protein. The sample holds 200,000 to 250,000 distinct CDR3 sequences, about 95% seen once. Sequencing was performed on CD4+ T cells from PBMCs. These receptors all stem from a human donor with multiple sclerosis.

The count of this clonotype is one. The chain employs TRBV18 and TRBJ2-3; tentative D call: TRBD2 (6 bases). In germline, CDR1 is KGHSH, CDR2 LQKENI. Trimming shortened V by 2 bases and J by 5 bases, and 8 bases separated the two germline ends. The CDR3 has 13 residues. The CDR3 region has the DNA TGTGCCAGCTCACCAGGAGGGGAAGATACGCAGTATTTT. Translation gives CASSPGGEDTQYF.

This rearrangement joins TRBV2 to TRBJ2-1, with 10 bases identical to TRBD1. The CDR3 is 15 residues long. Germline V gene lookup returns CDR1 SNHLY and CDR2 FYNNEI. V was clipped by 6 bases and J by 5 bases; unmatched bases: 7. The CDR3 DNA reads as TGTGCCAGCAGCGGGGACAGGGGTTCCCACAATGAGCAGTTCTTC. Translation gives CASSGDRGSHNEQFF.

The chain joins TRBV10-2 to TRBJ1-3; D remains unclear. The CDR3 runs 14 residues. Trimming left V 6 bases short and J 2 bases short, with 11 bases between. Germline lookup yields CDR1 WSHSY and CDR2 SAAADI. The CDR3 DNA reads as TGCGCCAGCAGGTCCGCTACCACTGGAAACACCATATATTTT. Residues: CASRSATTGNTIYF.

This clonotype was recorded only once. V usage is TRBV12-3 or TRBV12-4 and J usage is TRBJ2-3; TRBD2 matches 10 bases. This CDR3 is 14 amino acids long. The trim removed 6 bases at V and 8 bases at J, leaving 8 bases unmatched. In nucleotides, the CDR3 is TGTGCCAGCAGCACGGGACTAGCGATAGGTACGCAGTATTTT. As protein: CASSTGLAIGTQYF.

The V and J genes are TRBV9 and TRBJ1-6; tentative D call: TRBD1 (5 bases). Trimming pared 1 base from V and 5 bases from J, leaving 10 bases between. This CDR3 has 15 residues. Germline-derived CDR1 and CDR2 are SGDLS and YYNGEE. CDR3 in amino acids: CASSVYGRDNSPLHF. The CDR3 nucleotides are TGTGCCAGCAGCGTATACGGCAGGGATAATTCACCCCTCCACTTT.

The rearrangement joins TRBV9 to TRBJ2-1, with 11 bases fitting TRBD2. The germline CDR1 and CDR2 sequences are SGDLS and YYNGEE. V shed 0 bases, J shed 4 bases, and the junction held 0 bases outside the gene matches. The CDR3 loop spans 15 amino acids. For the CDR3, the DNA is TGTGCCAGCAGCGTAGGACTAGCGGGATACAATGAGCAGTTCTTC. Translated: CASSVGLAGYNEQFF.

The chain recombines TRBV3-1 with TRBJ1-2; possible D gene TRBD1, 6 bases. The CDR3 loop spans 16 amino acids. Trimming cost V 4 bases and J 2 bases, with 17 bases left between them. The germline CDR1 and CDR2 sequences are LGHDT and YNNKEL (reference sequence). CDR3 DNA: TGTGCCAGCAGCCTCGGCGGGAGGACAGAGAACTATGGCTACACCTTC. This sequence encodes CASSLGGRTENYGYTF.

V gene TRBV10-3 combines with J gene TRBJ2-7, with D unresolved. This CDR3 contains 13 residues. V was clipped by 2 bases and J by 2 bases, with 7 bases between them. The germline V gene encodes CDR1 ENHRY and CDR2 SYGVKD. CDR3 amino acids: CAISEGPPYEQYF. CDR3 in DNA: TGTGCCATCAGTGAGGGACCGCCCTACGAGCAGTACTTC.

The genes are TRBV28 and TRBJ1-5, with 8 bases lining up with TRBD1. This CDR3 has 16 amino acids. The germline V gene has CDR1 MDHEN and CDR2 SYDVKM. V shed 6 bases, J shed 2 bases, and the junction held 9 bases outside the gene matches. In DNA, the CDR3 is TGTGCCAGCAGCCTCAACCAGGGGGCGGGCAATCAGCCCCAGCATTTT. This sequence encodes CASSLNQGAGNQPQHF.

V gene TRBV2 combines with J gene TRBJ1-5; unclear D gene. The CDR3 sequence is 14 residues long. Trimming pared 3 bases from V and 0 bases from J, leaving 6 bases between. Looked up from germline, CDR1 is SNHLY and CDR2 is FYNNEI. In DNA form, the CDR3 reads TGTGCCAGCAGTGAGTCGATTAGCAATCAGCCCCAGCATTTT. It translates to CASSESISNQPQHF.

The rearrangement links TRBV27 to TRBJ1-2; D is perhaps TRBD1 (6 bases). The CDR3 runs to 15 residues. Trimming stripped 6 bases from V and 8 bases from J, with 22 bases between. CDR1 is MNHEY, CDR2 SMNVEV, per germline (reference sequence). CDR3 loop: CASSSEIQGWGGYTF. The DNA for the CDR3 is TGTGCCAGCAGCTCCGAGATACAGGGATGGGGCGGCTACACCTTC.

This clonotype was counted once. The chain couples TRBV7-2 to TRBJ1-5; 12 nucleotides match TRBD1. J gave up 7 bases and V 3 bases, and 4 bases lay outside the gene matches. Germline V lookup: CDR1 SGHTA, CDR2 FQGNSA. This CDR3 has 15 residues. CDR3 DNA sequence: TGTGCCAGCAGCTTGTCCGGGACAGGGGGCCAGCCCCAGCATTTT. Its translation: CASSLSGTGGQPQHF.

This chain joins TRBV9 and TRBJ2-3; D gene uncertain. This CDR3 has 15 residues. Trimming shortened V by 0 bases and J by 3 bases, and 11 bases separated the two germline ends. Germline V gives CDR1 SGDLS, CDR2 YYNGEE. The CDR3 reads CASSVGGIRTDTQYF. CDR3 coding DNA: TGTGCCAGCAGCGTAGGGGGAATCAGAACAGATACGCAGTATTTT.

The chain uses TRBV3-1 and TRBJ2-3, with D uncertain. The V end was cut by 2 bases, the J end by 9 bases, with 6 bases between. Germline V lookup: CDR1 LGHDT, CDR2 YNNKEL (reference sequence). The CDR3 is made up of 11 amino acids. The CDR3: CASSQMWTQYF. DNA of the CDR3: TGTGCCAGCAGCCAAATGTGGACGCAGTATTTT.

The chain joins TRBV7-9 to TRBJ2-5; possible D gene TRBD2, 7 bases. CDR1 is SEHNR, CDR2 FQNEAQ, per germline (reference sequence). The CDR3 is 13 amino acids. The germline V and J ends were trimmed by 5 bases and 4 bases, with 11 bases remaining between them. This CDR3 reads CASSRGGGETQYF. The CDR3 DNA reads as TGTGCCAGCAGCCGCGGGGGCGGAGAGACCCAGTACTTC.

The J gene is TRBJ1-4, the V gene TRBV29-1, with 8 positions matching TRBD1. Germline V gene data show CDR1 as SQVTM and CDR2 as ANQGSEA. Trimming took 1 base from V and 8 from J; bases not matched to a gene: 9. The CDR3 spans 15 residues. The CDR3 sequence is CSVEALQGVREKLFF. CDR3 bases: TGCAGCGTTGAAGCATTACAGGGGGTGAGGGAAAAACTGTTTTTT.

The V gene is TRBV7-2, the J gene TRBJ1-4; the D gene is possibly TRBD1 (6 bases). V dropped 2 bases and J dropped 8 bases, with 12 bases sitting between them. This CDR3 is 14 amino acids long. Germline values: CDR1 SGHTA, CDR2 FQGNSA. For the CDR3, the DNA is TGTGCCAGCAGCTTAAGGGGGGCAGGAGAAAAACTGTTTTTT. This sequence encodes CASSLRGAGEKLFF.

The chain joins TRBV30 to TRBJ1-6; a possible D gene is TRBD1 (5 bases). The V end was cut by 8 bases, the J end by 8 bases, with 13 bases between. The CDR3 consists of 12 residues. From germline, CDR1 is GTSNPN and CDR2 SVGIG (reference sequence). The CDR3 protein is CAGDGDYSPLHF. CDR3 DNA: TGTGCCGGGGACGGGGACTATTCACCCCTCCACTTT.

The rearrangement links TRBV5-6 to TRBJ2-7; 9 bases agree with TRBD1. With 3 bases clipped from V and 6 bases from J, the junction kept 4 bases outside the gene matches. This CDR3 is 13 amino acids long. Germline CDR1 reads SGHDT; CDR2 reads YYEEEE. The CDR3 protein is CASSSRDRAEQYF. The CDR3 DNA reads TGTGCCAGCAGCTCCCGGGACAGGGCCGAGCAGTACTTC.

The V gene is TRBV11-2, the J gene TRBJ2-7; D could derive from TRBD1 or TRBD2 (5 bases each). CDR1 SGHAT and CDR2 FQNNGV come from the germline V gene. The CDR3 runs to 13 residues. V shed 0 bases and J shed 9 bases, with 12 bases lying between them. CDR3 residues: CASSLDPRGGQYF. Here the CDR3 DNA reads TGTGCCAGCAGCTTAGACCCCCGGGGCGGGCAGTACTTC.

The V gene is TRBV4-2, the J gene TRBJ1-1; 9 nucleotides align to TRBD1. V shed 2 bases and J 3 bases; nucleotides not matched to a gene: 7. Germline CDR1 reads LGHNA; CDR2 reads YNFKEQ. The CDR3 is 16 residues long. The CDR3 DNA sequence: TGTGCCAGCAGCCAAATGCCGGGACAGGGACACACTGAAGCTTTCTTT. Translation gives CASSQMPGQGHTEAFF.

The chain has TRBV15 and TRBJ1-6; D gene uncertain. The V gene's germline CDR1 is LNHNV and CDR2 YYDKDF (reference sequence). V lost 0 bases to trimming and J lost 14 bases, with 11 bases between them. This CDR3 contains 13 residues. This CDR3 reads CATSRDINLALHF. The CDR3 DNA reads TGTGCCACCAGCAGAGATATTAATTTGGCCCTCCACTTT.

This chain links TRBV6-6 with TRBJ2-7, with 7 nucleotides matching TRBD1. Trimming cost V 5 bases and J 4 bases; bases outside gene matches: 5. This CDR3 is 13 amino acids long. In germline, CDR1 is MNHNY, CDR2 SVGAGI (reference sequence). CDR3 DNA: TGTGCCAGCAGTAAGGGGGCCGGATACGAGCAGTACGTC. This gives the protein CASSKGAGYEQYV.

The chain joins TRBV7-3 to TRBJ1-2, with a possible D match to TRBD1 (5 bases). V was clipped by 2 bases and J by 7 bases, with 14 bases between them. Germline values: CDR1 SGHTA, CDR2 FQGTGA. The CDR3 length is 14 residues. The CDR3 DNA reads TGTGCCAGCAGCTTATCACCCGGGGGGACTGGCTACACCTTC. This encodes CASSLSPGGTGYTF.

This chain uses TRBV20-1 with TRBJ2-4, with D unresolved. V was shortened by 3 bases and J by 0 bases, with 6 bases between the two germline ends. The CDR3 length is 13 residues. Germline CDR1 and CDR2: DFQATT and SNEGSKA (reference sequence). The CDR3 protein is CSASSLAKNIQYF. DNA of the CDR3: TGCAGTGCTAGCTCTCTAGCCAAAAACATTCAGTACTTC.

The rearrangement uses TRBV29-1 and TRBJ1-4; no definite D call. The germline CDR1 and CDR2 sequences are SQVTM and ANQGSEA. The CDR3 is 12 residues long. V lost 6 bases, J lost 4 bases, and 9 bases lay in between. The CDR3 sequence: CSVKQHNEKLFF. The CDR3 coding sequence is TGCAGCGTCAAACAGCATAATGAAAAACTGTTTTTT.